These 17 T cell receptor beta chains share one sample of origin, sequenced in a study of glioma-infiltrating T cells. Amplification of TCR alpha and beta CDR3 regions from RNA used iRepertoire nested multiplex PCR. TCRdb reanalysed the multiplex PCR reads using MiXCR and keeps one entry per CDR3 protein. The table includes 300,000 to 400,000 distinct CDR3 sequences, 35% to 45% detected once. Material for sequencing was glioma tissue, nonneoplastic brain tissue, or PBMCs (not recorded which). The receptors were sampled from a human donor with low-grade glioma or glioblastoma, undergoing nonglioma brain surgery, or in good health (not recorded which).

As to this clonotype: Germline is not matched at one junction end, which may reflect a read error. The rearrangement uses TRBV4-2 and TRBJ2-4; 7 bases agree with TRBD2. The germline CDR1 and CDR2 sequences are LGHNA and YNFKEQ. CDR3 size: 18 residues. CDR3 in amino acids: CASSQLPSRGGIVNIKYF. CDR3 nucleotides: TGTGCCAGCAGCCAATTACCCAGCCGGGGAGGGATCGTAAACATTAAGTACTTC.

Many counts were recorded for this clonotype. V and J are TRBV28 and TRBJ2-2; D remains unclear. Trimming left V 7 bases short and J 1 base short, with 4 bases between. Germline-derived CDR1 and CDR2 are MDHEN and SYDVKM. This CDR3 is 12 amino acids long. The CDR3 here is CASIENTGELFF. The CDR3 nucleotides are TGTGCCAGCATTGAGAACACCGGGGAGCTGTTTTTT. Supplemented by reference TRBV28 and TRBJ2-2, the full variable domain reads DVKVTQSSRYLVKRTGEKVFLECVQDMDHENMFWYRQDPGLGLRLIYFSYDVKMKEKGDIPEGYSVSREKKERFSLILESASTNQTSMYLCASIENTGELFFGEGSRLTVL.

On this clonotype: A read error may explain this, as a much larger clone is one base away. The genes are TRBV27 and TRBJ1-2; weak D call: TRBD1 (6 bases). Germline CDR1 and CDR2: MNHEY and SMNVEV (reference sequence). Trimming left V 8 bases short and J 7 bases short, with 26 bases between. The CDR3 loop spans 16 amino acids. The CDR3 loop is CASGYRDIGGPLGYTF. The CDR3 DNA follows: TGTGCCAGCGGTTACCGGGACATTGGCGGTCCCCTTGGCTACACCTTC.

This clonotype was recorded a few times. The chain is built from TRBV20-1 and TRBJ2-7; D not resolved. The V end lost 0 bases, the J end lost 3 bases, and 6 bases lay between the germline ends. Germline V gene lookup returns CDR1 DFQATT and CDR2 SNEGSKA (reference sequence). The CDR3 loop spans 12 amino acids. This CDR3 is CSARERSYEQYF. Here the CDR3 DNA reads TGCAGTGCTAGAGAGAGGAGCTACGAGCAGTACTTC.

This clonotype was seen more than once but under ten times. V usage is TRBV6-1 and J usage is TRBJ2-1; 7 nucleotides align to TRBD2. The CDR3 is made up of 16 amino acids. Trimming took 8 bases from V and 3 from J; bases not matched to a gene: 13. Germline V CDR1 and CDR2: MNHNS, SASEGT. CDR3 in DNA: TGTGCCAGCCCTCATAGGGCGGGAGTTTTCTACAATGAGCAGTTCTTC. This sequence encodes CASPHRAGVFYNEQFF.

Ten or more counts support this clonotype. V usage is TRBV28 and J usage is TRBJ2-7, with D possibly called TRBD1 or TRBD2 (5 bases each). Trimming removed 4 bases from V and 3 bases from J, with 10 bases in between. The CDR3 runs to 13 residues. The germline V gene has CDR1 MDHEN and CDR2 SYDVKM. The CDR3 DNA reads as TGTGCCAGCAGTTCCGGGGACCTCTACGAGCAGTACTTC. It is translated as CASSSGDLYEQYF.

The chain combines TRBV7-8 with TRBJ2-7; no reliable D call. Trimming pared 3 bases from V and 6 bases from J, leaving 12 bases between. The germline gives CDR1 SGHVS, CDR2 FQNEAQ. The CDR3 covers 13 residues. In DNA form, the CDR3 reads TGTGCCAGCAGCTTTGATTCAGTTCTCGAGCAGTACTTC. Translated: CASSFDSVLEQYF.

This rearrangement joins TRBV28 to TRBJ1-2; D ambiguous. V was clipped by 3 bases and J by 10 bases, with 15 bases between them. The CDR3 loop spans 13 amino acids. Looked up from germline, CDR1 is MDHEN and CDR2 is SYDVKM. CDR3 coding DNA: TGTGCCAGCAGTTTCCCCCCGAGACAATTCTACACCTTC. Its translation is CASSFPPRQFYTF.

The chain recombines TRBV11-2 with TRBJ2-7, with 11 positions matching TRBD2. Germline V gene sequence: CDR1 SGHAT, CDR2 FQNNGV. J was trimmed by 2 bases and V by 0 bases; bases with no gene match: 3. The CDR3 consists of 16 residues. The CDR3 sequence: CASSLERLAGTYEQYF. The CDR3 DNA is TGTGCCAGCAGCTTAGAACGACTAGCGGGGACCTACGAGCAGTACTTC.

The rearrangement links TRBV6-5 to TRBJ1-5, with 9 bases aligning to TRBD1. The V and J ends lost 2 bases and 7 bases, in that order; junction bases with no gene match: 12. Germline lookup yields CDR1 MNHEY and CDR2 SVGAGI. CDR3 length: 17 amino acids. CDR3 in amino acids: CASSYARTGATKQPQHF. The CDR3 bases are TGTGCCAGCAGTTACGCTCGGACAGGGGCTACGAAGCAGCCCCAGCATTTT.

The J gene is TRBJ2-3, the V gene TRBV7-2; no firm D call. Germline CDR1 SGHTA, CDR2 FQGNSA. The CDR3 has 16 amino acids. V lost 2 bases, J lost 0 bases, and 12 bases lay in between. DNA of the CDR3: TGTGCCAGCAGCTTACTGACACCACGCAGCACAGATACGCAGTATTTT. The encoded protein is CASSLLTPRSTDTQYF. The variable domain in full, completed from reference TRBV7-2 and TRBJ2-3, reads GAGVSQSPSNKVTEKGKDVELRCDPISGHTALYWYRQSLGQGLEFLIYFQGNSAPDKSGLPSDRFSAERTGGSVSTLTIQRTQQEDSAVYLCASSLLTPRSTDTQYFGPGTRLTVL.

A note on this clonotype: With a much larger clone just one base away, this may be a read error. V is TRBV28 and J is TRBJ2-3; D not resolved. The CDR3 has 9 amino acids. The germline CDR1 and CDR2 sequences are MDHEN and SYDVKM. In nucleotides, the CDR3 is TGTGCCAGCACCGGTACGCGGTATTTT. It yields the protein CASTGTRYF.

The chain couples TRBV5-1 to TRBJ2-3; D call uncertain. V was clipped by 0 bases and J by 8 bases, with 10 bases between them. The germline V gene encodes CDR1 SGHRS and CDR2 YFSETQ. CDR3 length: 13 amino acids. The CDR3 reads CASSLDGPVTQYF. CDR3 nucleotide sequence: TGCGCCAGCAGCTTGGATGGCCCGGTTACGCAGTATTTT.

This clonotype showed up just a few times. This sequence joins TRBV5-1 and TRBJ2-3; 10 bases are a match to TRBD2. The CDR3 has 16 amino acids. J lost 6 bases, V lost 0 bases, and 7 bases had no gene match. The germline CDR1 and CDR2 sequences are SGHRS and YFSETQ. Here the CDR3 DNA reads TGCGCCAGCAGCTTGGCGGCTAGCGGGAGAGGGGATACGCAGTATTTT. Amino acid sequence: CASSLAASGRGDTQYF.

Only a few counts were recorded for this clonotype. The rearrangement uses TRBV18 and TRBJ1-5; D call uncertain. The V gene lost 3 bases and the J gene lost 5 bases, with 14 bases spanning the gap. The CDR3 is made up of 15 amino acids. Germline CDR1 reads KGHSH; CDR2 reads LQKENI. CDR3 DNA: TGTGCCAGCTCACCCGGTCCTAAGGGCGATCAGCCCCAGCATTTT. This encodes CASSPGPKGDQPQHF.

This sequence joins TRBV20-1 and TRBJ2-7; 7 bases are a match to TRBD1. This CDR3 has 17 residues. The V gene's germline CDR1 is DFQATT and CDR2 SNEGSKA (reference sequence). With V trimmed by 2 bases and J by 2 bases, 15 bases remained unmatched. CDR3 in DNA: TGCAGTGCTAGACCTATAGACAGGGCGGGCCCCCCCTACGAGCAGTACTTC. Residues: CSARPIDRAGPPYEQYF.

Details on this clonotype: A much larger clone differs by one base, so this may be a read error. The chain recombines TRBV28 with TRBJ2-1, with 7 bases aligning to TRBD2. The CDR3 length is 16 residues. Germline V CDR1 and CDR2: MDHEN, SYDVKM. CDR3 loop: CASSLSSGDVYNEQLF. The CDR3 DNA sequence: TGTGCCAGCAGTTTATCGAGCGGGGACGTCTACAATGAGCAGCTCTTC. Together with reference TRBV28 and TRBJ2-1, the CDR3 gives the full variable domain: DVKVTQSSRYLVKRTGEKVFLECVQDMDHENMFWYRQDPGLGLRLIYFSYDVKMKEKGDIPEGYSVSREKKERFSLILESASTNQTSMYLCASSLSSGDVYNEQLFGPGTRLTVL.